Below are 27 T cell receptor beta chains sequenced from a single sample in a study of siplizumab effects on memory and regulatory T cells. Cells from the mixed lymphocyte reaction underwent coculture for five to seven days at 37 degrees C. TCRdb's copy holds only in-frame clones and misses some; the assay was immunoSEQ multiplex PCR. The sample records fewer than 11,000 clones, around 46% being singletons. These TCRs' antigens remain unknown. Sequenced material: CFSE-low (dividing) CD4+ T cells sorted from an allogeneic mixed lymphocyte reaction. Source of these receptors: a human donor in good health; the cells came from an allogeneic mixed lymphocyte reaction.

This clone ranks as medium-sized. The J gene is TRBJ2-2, the V gene TRBV28; D gene unclear. The CDR3 totals 12 residues. Per the germline V gene, CDR1 is MDHEN and CDR2 is SYDVKM. V was shortened by 7 bases and J by 6 bases, with 9 bases between the two germline ends. CDR3 residues: CASNLISGELFF. For the CDR3, the DNA is TGTGCCAGCAATTTGATCTCCGGGGAGCTGTTTTTT.

This clone was picked up a small number of times. The chain combines TRBV5-4 with TRBJ2-3; D gene unclear. The V gene lost 4 bases and the J gene lost 1 base, with 16 bases spanning the gap. The CDR3 loop spans 16 amino acids. Germline loops: CDR1 SGHNT, CDR2 YYREEE (reference sequence). CDR3: CASSQDIKARTDTQYF. The CDR3, as DNA: TGTGCCAGCAGCCAAGATATTAAAGCCCGCACAGATACGCAGTATTTT.

The V gene is TRBV28, the J gene TRBJ1-1, with D unresolved. This CDR3 is built from 13 residues. Germline loops: CDR1 MDHEN, CDR2 SYDVKM. V was trimmed by 2 bases and J by 7 bases, leaving 11 bases between them. DNA of the CDR3: TGTGCCAGCAGTTTAATCGAACGGGGTGAAGCTTTCTTT. This gives the protein CASSLIERGEAFF.

The chain combines TRBV15 with TRBJ1-6; TRBD1 aligns across 7 bases. Germline V gene sequence: CDR1 LNHNV, CDR2 YYDKDF (reference sequence). The CDR3 has 14 amino acids. V shed 5 bases, J shed 14 bases, and the junction held 12 bases outside the gene matches. The DNA of the CDR3 is TGTGCCACCAGCGGACAGGCCCCCTCCGGGGCCCTCCACTTT. Residues: CATSGQAPSGALHF.

This clone was seen only a few times. CDR3 bases: TGTGCCAGTCCCCAAGGTCGGGTTTTATCGGCTAATGAAAAACTGTTTTTT. Translation: CASPQGRVLSANEKLFF. This chain uses TRBV27 with TRBJ1-4, with D unresolved. The CDR3 has 17 amino acids. Germline V gene lookup returns CDR1 MNHEY and CDR2 SMNVEV (reference sequence). The V end lost 9 bases, the J end lost 3 bases, and 23 bases lay between the germline ends.

This clone was seen just once. This chain connects TRBV30 to TRBJ1-5, with 7 positions matching TRBD1. Per the germline V gene, CDR1 is GTSNPN and CDR2 is SVGIG (reference sequence). The CDR3 has 13 residues. J was trimmed by 7 bases and V by 1 base; bases with no gene match: 4. The CDR3 is CAWSGEGAQPQHF. The CDR3 nucleotides read TGTGCCTGGAGTGGGGAGGGGGCCCAGCCCCAGCATTTT.

The rearrangement links TRBV6-4 to TRBJ1-5; weak D call: TRBD1 (5 bases). The germline CDR1 and CDR2 sequences are MRHNA and SNTAGT. This CDR3 is 15 amino acids long. The V gene lost 5 bases and the J gene lost 2 bases, with 13 bases spanning the gap. CDR3 residues: CASSPERGGNQPQHF. The CDR3 DNA sequence: TGTGCCAGCAGTCCTGAACGAGGGGGCAATCAGCCCCAGCATTTT.

This clone came up a few times. The V and J genes are TRBV18 and TRBJ2-5, with no clear D. The CDR3 is made up of 10 amino acids. The germline gives CDR1 KGHSH, CDR2 LQKENI. V was cut by 5 bases and J by 8 bases, with 6 bases left in between. CDR3 DNA: TGTGCCAGCTCAGGGGATACCCAGTACTTC. This sequence encodes CASSGDTQYF. Full variable domain (rest looked up from reference TRBV18 and TRBJ2-5): NAGVMQNPRHLVRRRGQEARLRCSPMKGHSHVYWYRQLPEEGLKFMVYLQKENIIDESGMPKERFSAEFPKEGPSILRIQQVVRGDSAAYFCASSGDTQYFGPGTRLLVL.

A note on this clone: The same CDR3 is also encoded by other DNA sequences in this sample. The J gene is TRBJ1-2, the V gene TRBV28, with D hard to call. The V and J ends lost 5 bases and 5 bases respectively, with 9 bases between them. The CDR3 consists of 12 residues. CDR1 MDHEN and CDR2 SYDVKM come from the germline V gene. CDR3 sequence: CASSLSGYGYTF. For the CDR3, the DNA is TGTGCCAGCAGTCTTTCAGGTTATGGCTACACCTTC.

This clone has just a few counts. The gene calls are TRBV18 and TRBJ1-2, with D possibly matching TRBD1 (5 bases). Germline V gene data show CDR1 as KGHSH and CDR2 as LQKENI. The CDR3 covers 15 residues. V dropped 6 bases and J dropped 2 bases, with 16 bases sitting between them. CDR3 sequence reads: CASSLGTDRNYGYTF. CDR3 coding DNA: TGTGCCAGCTCGCTCGGGACTGACCGAAACTATGGCTACACCTTC.

Relative to its sample, this clone is medium-sized (0.01 to 0.1%). This rearrangement joins TRBV28 to TRBJ2-7; 8 nucleotides agree with TRBD2. Germline V gene data show CDR1 as MDHEN and CDR2 as SYDVKM. The CDR3 runs 15 residues. Unmatched junction bases numbered 5, after V lost 3 bases and J lost 1 base. CDR3: CASSFEGLGSYEQYF. As DNA, the CDR3 is TGTGCCAGCAGTTTTGAGGGACTAGGTTCCTACGAGCAGTACTTC.

The chain links TRBV6-5 to TRBJ2-7; 12 bases are a match to TRBD1. The CDR3 length is 15 residues. CDR1 MNHEY and CDR2 SVGAGI come from the germline V gene. Trimming cost V 6 bases and J 2 bases; bases outside gene matches: 5. DNA of the CDR3: TGTGCCAGCAGCCCTGGGACAGGGGGCCCCTACGAGCAGTACTTC. The encoded protein is CASSPGTGGPYEQYF.

The chain is built from TRBV11-3 and TRBJ2-1; D not resolved. The V gene's germline CDR1 is SGHNT and CDR2 YENEEA. The CDR3 extends over 15 amino acids. Trimming left V 5 bases short and J 0 bases short, with 11 bases between. The CDR3 sequence: CASSRDPTSYNEQFF. The CDR3 DNA reads TGTGCCAGCAGCCGTGATCCCACCTCCTACAATGAGCAGTTCTTC. Together with reference TRBV11-3 and TRBJ2-1, the CDR3 gives the full variable domain: EAGVVQSPRYKIIEKKQPVAFWCNPISGHNTLYWYLQNLGQGPELLIRYENEEAVDDSQLPKDRFSAERLKGVDSTLKIQPAELGDSAVYLCASSRDPTSYNEQFFGPGTRLTVL.

The chain employs TRBV19 and TRBJ2-7; 9 bases align to TRBD1. The CDR3 covers 15 residues. From germline, CDR1 is LNHDA and CDR2 SQIVND (reference sequence). The V segment lost 5 bases and the J segment 0 bases; nucleotides outside the gene matches: 5. CDR3 nucleotides: TGTGCCAGTAGTCGGGACAGGGTATTCTCCTACGAGCAGTACTTC. It specifies CASSRDRVFSYEQYF.

The chain employs TRBV11-2 and TRBJ1-6, with D perhaps TRBD1 (5 bases). The CDR3 extends over 15 amino acids. The V gene lost 2 bases and the J gene lost 5 bases, with 10 bases spanning the gap. Germline CDR1 reads SGHAT; CDR2 reads FQNNGV. CDR3 DNA: TGTGCCAGCAGCTTAACGGGACGGGATAATTCACCCCTCCACTTT. It yields the protein CASSLTGRDNSPLHF.

CDR3 amino acids: CASSLEADRGRRMNTEAFF. In DNA, the CDR3 is TGCGCCAGCAGCTTGGAGGCGGACAGGGGGCGCCGCATGAACACTGAAGCTTTCTTT. The rearrangement links TRBV5-1 to TRBJ1-1; 11 positions agree with TRBD1. CDR1 and CDR2 (germline): SGHRS, YFSETQ. The junction had 10 bases not matched to a gene; V was cut back by 0 bases and J by 0 bases. The CDR3 contains 19 residues.

This clone has only a few counts. J is TRBJ2-1 and V is TRBV30, with a possible D match to TRBD2 (5 bases). The germline gives CDR1 GTSNPN, CDR2 SVGIG (reference sequence). Trimming pared 0 bases from V and 4 bases from J, leaving 10 bases between. This CDR3 spans 14 amino acids. Written as DNA, the CDR3 is TGTGCCTGGAGTGTTACGGGGAGATACAATGAGCAGTTCTTC. This gives the protein CAWSVTGRYNEQFF.

This clone is labeled medium-sized. The rearrangement joins TRBV2 to TRBJ1-1; D is unresolved. Trimming removed 6 bases at V and 1 base at J, with 9 bases between. Germline loops: CDR1 SNHLY, CDR2 FYNNEI. CDR3 size: 13 residues. In nucleotides, the CDR3 is TGTGCCAGCAGGAGGAGAGGGAACACTGAAGCTTTCTTT. Amino acids: CASRRRGNTEAFF.

In its sample, this clone was seen a few times. The chain links TRBV5-8 to TRBJ2-5, with 7 nucleotides matching TRBD1. Unmatched junction bases numbered 7, after V lost 2 bases and J lost 6 bases. CDR3 length equals 14 residues. Germline V CDR1 and CDR2: SGHTS, YDEGEE. CDR3 DNA sequence: TGTGCCAGCAGCTTACGAGACAGGGTTAAGACCCAGTACTTC. Translation gives CASSLRDRVKTQYF.

The chain uses TRBV7-2 and TRBJ2-3; a weak D match, TRBD2 (6 bases). CDR1 is SGHTA, CDR2 FQGNSA, per germline. V gave up 4 bases and J gave up 0 bases, with 20 bases separating them. The CDR3 extends over 18 amino acids. For the CDR3, the DNA is TGTGCCAGCAGCTCGTACGTTTTCGGGACTGATAGCACAGATACGCAGTATTTT. Its protein product is CASSSYVFGTDSTDTQYF.

The chain has TRBV2 and TRBJ1-1; TRBD1 agrees at 9 bases. CDR1 SNHLY and CDR2 FYNNEI come from the germline V gene. The trim removed 7 bases at V and 7 bases at J, leaving 13 bases unmatched. CDR3 length: 15 amino acids. Here the CDR3 reads CASTGQGPRTGEAFF. CDR3 bases: TGTGCCAGCACAGGACAGGGGCCGCGTACCGGTGAAGCTTTCTTT.

The rearrangement uses TRBV27 and TRBJ1-3; D unclear. Germline V CDR1 and CDR2: MNHEY, SMNVEV (reference sequence). Trimming removed 4 bases at V and 3 bases at J, with 10 bases between. The CDR3 contains 14 residues. This CDR3 reads CASSSTRVGNTIYF. CDR3 nucleotides: TGTGCCAGCAGTTCGACCCGGGTTGGAAACACCATATATTTT.

This chain joins TRBV5-4 and TRBJ2-5; 8 bases align to TRBD1. V shed 4 bases, J shed 5 bases, and the junction held 13 bases outside the gene matches. CDR1 and CDR2 (germline): SGHNT, YYREEE (reference sequence). This CDR3 contains 16 residues. CDR3 amino acids: CASSPKRQGSHETQYF. In DNA, the CDR3 is TGTGCCAGCAGCCCCAAGCGACAGGGGTCCCACGAGACCCAGTACTTC.

The V and J genes are TRBV7-6 and TRBJ2-1; TRBD2 agrees at 11 bases. V dropped 0 bases and J dropped 8; count of bases not matched to a gene: 12. Germline values: CDR1 SGHVS, CDR2 FNYEAQ. The CDR3 sequence is 18 residues long. The CDR3: CASSLAPTSGRKTDEQFF. DNA for the CDR3: TGTGCCAGCAGCTTAGCGCCTACTAGCGGGAGAAAGACGGATGAGCAGTTCTTC.

The chain has TRBV27 and TRBJ1-5, with D perhaps TRBD1 (6 bases). The CDR3 has 16 residues. Germline assignment: CDR1 MNHEY and CDR2 SMNVEV (reference sequence). V dropped 2 bases and J dropped 4 bases, with 15 bases sitting between them. The CDR3 protein is CASSLGGGGGNQPQHF. CDR3 DNA: TGTGCCAGCAGTTTAGGGGGCGGGGGAGGGAATCAGCCCCAGCATTTT.

V and J are TRBV5-4 and TRBJ1-4; no reliable D call. The V end lost 0 bases, the J end lost 5 bases, and 11 bases lay between the germline ends. CDR3 length equals 15 residues. From germline, CDR1 is SGHNT and CDR2 YYREEE (reference sequence). Written as DNA, the CDR3 is TGTGCCAGCAGCTTGGCGGGAACCACAAATGAAAAACTGTTTTTT. It specifies CASSLAGTTNEKLFF.

The sample holds a few counts of this clone. The chain combines TRBV5-1 with TRBJ2-2; TRBD1 agrees at 8 bases. The germline gives CDR1 SGHRS, CDR2 YFSETQ. The J segment lost 5 bases and the V segment lost 4 bases, leaving 7 bases of the junction unmatched. The CDR3 spans 15 residues. CDR3 protein: CASSPGTGLTGELFF. CDR3 coding DNA: TGCGCCAGCAGCCCAGGGACAGGATTAACCGGGGAGCTGTTTTTT.